This TCR beta chain comes out of a study of CD8 T cells in ankylosing spondylitis. Study-level points and caveats: There was reportedly significant enrichment of clones that were disease-linked in matched ankylosing spondylitis synovial fluid. Some of these motif variants have turned up before, in reports on reactive arthritis synovial fluid and blood. Disease-linked clones displayed a CD8+ phenotype and appeared relatively rarely in peripheral blood.

This clonotype has at least ten counts. What it binds is unknown. Making use of molecular barcodes, quantitative 5'-RACE generated TCR beta libraries. TCRdb redid the calling of the 5' RACE reads with MiXCR, one entry per CDR3 protein. The sample holds about 33,000 distinct CDR3 sequences; 9.5% to 11% are singletons and the top ten take 20%. Trimming stripped 5 bases from V and 3 bases from J, with 10 bases between. From germline, CDR1 is MDHEN and CDR2 SYDVKM. The CDR3 covers 13 residues. The V call is TRBV28, the J call TRBJ1-1, with a tentative D call TRBD1 (5 bases). The origin of this receptor is a male donor with ankylosing spondylitis. The sample consisted of synovial fluid, either unsorted or a sorted T cell fraction (not recorded which). CDR3 nucleotides: TGTGCCAGCAGTGGGGGGGTCGACACTGAAGCTTTCTTT. This codes for CASSGGVDTEAFF.